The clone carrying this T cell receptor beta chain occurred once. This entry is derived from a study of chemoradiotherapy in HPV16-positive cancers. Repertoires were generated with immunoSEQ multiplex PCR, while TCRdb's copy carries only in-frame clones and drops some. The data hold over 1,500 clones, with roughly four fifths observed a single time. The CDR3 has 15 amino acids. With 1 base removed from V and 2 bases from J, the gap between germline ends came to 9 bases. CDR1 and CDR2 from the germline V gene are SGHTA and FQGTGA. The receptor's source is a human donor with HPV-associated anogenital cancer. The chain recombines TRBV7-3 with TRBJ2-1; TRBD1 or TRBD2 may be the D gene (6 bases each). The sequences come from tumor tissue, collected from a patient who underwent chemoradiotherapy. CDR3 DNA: TGTGCCAGCAGCTTAAGTGGGGGGCCCTACAATGAGCAGTTCTTC. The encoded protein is CASSLSGGPYNEQFF.